The clone carrying this T cell receptor (beta chain) was recorded many times. The germline V gene encodes CDR1 SGHTA and CDR2 FQGNSA. The V end lost 8 bases, the J end lost 4 bases, and 12 bases lay between the germline ends. This CDR3 is built from 14 residues. This sample stems from a study of human T cells and chemical hapten exposure. Time point given: patch test 1, 2 weeks after DPC sensitization. Described treatment: therapeutic diphenylcyclopropenone sensitization with weekly scalp DPC. Each CDR3 protein gets one entry after TCRdb re-called the RACE reads with MiXCR. The table has approximately 73,000 distinct CDR3 sequences, approximately 10% seen once.

The sample consisted of whole blood, taken in connection with sensitization to the hapten diphenylcyclopropenone (DPC). The sequence came from a woman aged 45-59 years with alopecia areata. Some clones in this sample may be carry-over from other donors' samples. The genes are TRBV7-2 and TRBJ2-6, with D perhaps being TRBD1 or TRBD2 (6 bases each). As DNA, the CDR3 is TGTGCCAGCCCGGGGGCGACCGGGGCCAACGTCCTGACTTTC. Its protein is CASPGATGANVLTF.